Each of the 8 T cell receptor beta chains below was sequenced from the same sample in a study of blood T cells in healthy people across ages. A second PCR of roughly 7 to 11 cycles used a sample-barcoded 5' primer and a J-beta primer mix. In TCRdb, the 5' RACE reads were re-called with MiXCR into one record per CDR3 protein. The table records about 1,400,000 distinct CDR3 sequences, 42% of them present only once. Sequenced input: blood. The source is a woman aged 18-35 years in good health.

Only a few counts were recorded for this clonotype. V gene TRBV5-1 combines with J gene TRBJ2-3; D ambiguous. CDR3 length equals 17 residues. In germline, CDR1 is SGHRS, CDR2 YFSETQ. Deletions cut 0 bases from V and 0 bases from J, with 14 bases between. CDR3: CASSLEGSFTSTDTQYF. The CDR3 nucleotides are TGCGCCAGCAGCTTGGAGGGCAGTTTTACCAGCACAGATACGCAGTATTTT.

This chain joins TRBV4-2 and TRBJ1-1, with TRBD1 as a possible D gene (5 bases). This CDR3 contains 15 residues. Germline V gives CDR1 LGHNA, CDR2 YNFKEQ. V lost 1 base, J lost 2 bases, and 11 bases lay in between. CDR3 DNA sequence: TGTGCCAGCAGCCAAGCAATCCAGGGTAACACTGAAGCTTTCTTT. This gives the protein CASSQAIQGNTEAFF.

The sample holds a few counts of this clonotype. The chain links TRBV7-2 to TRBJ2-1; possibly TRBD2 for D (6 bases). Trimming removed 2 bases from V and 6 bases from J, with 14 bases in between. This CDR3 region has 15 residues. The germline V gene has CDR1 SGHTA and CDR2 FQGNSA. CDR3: CASSLIADLFNEQFF. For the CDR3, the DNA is TGTGCCAGCAGCTTAATAGCGGACCTTTTCAATGAGCAGTTCTTC.

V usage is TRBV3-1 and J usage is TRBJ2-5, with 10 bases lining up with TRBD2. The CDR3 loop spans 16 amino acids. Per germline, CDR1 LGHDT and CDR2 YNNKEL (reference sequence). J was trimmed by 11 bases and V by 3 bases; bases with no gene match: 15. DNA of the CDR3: TGTGCCAGCAGCCATCAGCTAGCGGGGGCGGGGAATGAGCAGTACTTC. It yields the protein CASSHQLAGAGNEQYF.

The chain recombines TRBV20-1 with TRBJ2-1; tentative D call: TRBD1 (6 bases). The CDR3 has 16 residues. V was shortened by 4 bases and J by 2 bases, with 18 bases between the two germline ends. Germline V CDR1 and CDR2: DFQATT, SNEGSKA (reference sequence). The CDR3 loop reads CSATDMGAETYNEQFF. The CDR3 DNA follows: TGCAGTGCTACCGACATGGGGGCGGAAACCTACAATGAGCAGTTCTTC.

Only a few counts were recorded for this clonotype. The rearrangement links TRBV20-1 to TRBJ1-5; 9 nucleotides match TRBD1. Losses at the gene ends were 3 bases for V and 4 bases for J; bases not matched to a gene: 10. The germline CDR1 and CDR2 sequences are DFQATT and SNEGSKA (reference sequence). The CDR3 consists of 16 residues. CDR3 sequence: CSARVVAGQGNQPQHF. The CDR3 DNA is TGCAGTGCTAGGGTTGTTGCGGGACAGGGAAATCAGCCCCAGCATTTT.

CDR3 amino acids: CASSPRIADTQYF. The CDR3 nucleotides are TGCGCCAGCAGCCCCCGAATTGCAGATACGCAGTATTTT. V usage is TRBV5-1 and J usage is TRBJ2-3; D gene ambiguous. Trimming stripped 4 bases from V and 4 bases from J, with 10 bases between. Germline assignment: CDR1 SGHRS and CDR2 YFSETQ. The CDR3 is made up of 13 amino acids.

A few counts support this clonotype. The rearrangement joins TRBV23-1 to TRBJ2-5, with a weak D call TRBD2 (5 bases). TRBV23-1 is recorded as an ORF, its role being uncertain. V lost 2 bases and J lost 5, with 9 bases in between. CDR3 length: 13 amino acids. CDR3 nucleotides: TGCGCCAGCAGTCAACCCAGAGGGGAGACCCAGTACTTC. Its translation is CASSQPRGETQYF.